The rows below give T cell receptor beta chains drawn from one sample of a study of cytomegalovirus exposure and HLA in healthy donors. This table comes from immunoSEQ multiplex PCR, and its TCRdb copy is limited to in-frame clones, with some not included. The data show hundreds of thousands of clones, around nine tenths seen once. Sequencing was done on a sample of PBMCs. The receptor source for this set is a man aged 18 to 35 in good health and CMV-seronegative. Each CDR3 is given without its conserved first and last residue.

cdr3_length: 13; v_call: TRBV28; j_call: TRBJ1-4; cdr3_aa: ASTTKGTGNEKLF
cdr3_length: 16; v_call: TRBV13; j_call: TRBJ2-2; cdr3_aa: ASSSRLAGGLNTGELF
cdr3_length: 11; v_call: TRBV19; j_call: TRBJ2-7; cdr3_aa: ASSIEAGGEQY
cdr3_length: 12; v_call: TRBV28; j_call: TRBJ1-2; cdr3_aa: ASSPTAQFHGYT
cdr3_length: 13; v_call: TRBV19; j_call: TRBJ1-5; cdr3_aa: ASSMGGGYNQPQH
cdr3_length: 12; v_call: TRBV29-1; j_call: TRBJ2-5; cdr3_aa: SVGLDRGALTQY
cdr3_length: 11; v_call: TRBV7-9; j_call: TRBJ2-3; cdr3_aa: ASSFPGTDTQY
cdr3_length: 10; v_call: TRBV19; j_call: TRBJ2-3; cdr3_aa: ASSIQGNTQY
cdr3_length: 11; v_call: TRBV4-1; j_call: TRBJ2-5; cdr3_aa: ASSRARVETQY
cdr3_length: 11; v_call: TRBV7-9; j_call: TRBJ2-4; cdr3_aa: ASSLVGGDIQY
cdr3_length: 11; v_call: TRBV6-5; j_call: TRBJ2-7; cdr3_aa: ASSRQAFHEQY
cdr3_length: 14; v_call: TRBV28; j_call: TRBJ2-5; cdr3_aa: ASSFFKAGSLRDQY
cdr3_length: 13; v_call: TRBV7-9; j_call: TRBJ1-3; cdr3_aa: ASSELTDSGNTIY
cdr3_length: 13; v_call: TRBV7-2; j_call: TRBJ1-2; cdr3_aa: ASSFRTGPNYGYT
cdr3_length: 14; v_call: TRBV4-3; j_call: TRBJ1-6; cdr3_aa: ASSQAPTGSNSPLH
cdr3_length: 13; v_call: TRBV7-2; j_call: TRBJ1-2; cdr3_aa: ASSPYGQGSYGYT
cdr3_length: 9; v_call: TRBV30; j_call: TRBJ1-3; cdr3_aa: AWSGMNTIY